One and the same sample provided the 13 T cell receptor beta chains below, sequenced in a study of cytomegalovirus exposure and HLA in healthy donors. Profiling relied on immunoSEQ multiplex PCR, and the TCRdb table lists in-frame clones only, not all of them. The sample records some 260,000 clones, roughly 88% being singletons. The sample consisted of PBMCs. All receptors come from a woman in her 30s in good health and CMV-seronegative.

This clone was recorded a few times. This chain uses TRBV5-6 with TRBJ2-7; 7 nucleotides agree with TRBD1. V lost 3 bases to trimming and J lost 2 bases; unmatched junction nucleotides: 5. CDR1 and CDR2 from the germline V gene are SGHDT and YYEEEE. The CDR3 extends over 14 amino acids. DNA for the CDR3: TGTGCCAGCAGCTCCCGGGACAGCCCCTACGAGCAGTACTTC. Its protein is CASSSRDSPYEQYF.

The CDR3 protein is CASSPDWDTQYF. For the CDR3, the DNA is TGTGCCAGCAGCCCGGACTGGGATACGCAGTATTTT. This chain joins TRBV5-4 and TRBJ2-3, with D possibly being TRBD2 (5 bases). This CDR3 is 12 amino acids long. In germline, CDR1 is SGHNT, CDR2 YYREEE (reference sequence). V was cut by 4 bases and J by 6 bases, with 9 bases left in between.

V gene TRBV14 combines with J gene TRBJ2-3, with D possibly being TRBD2 (6 bases). V lost 1 base and J lost 5, with 16 bases in between. The CDR3 has 16 residues. Germline V CDR1 and CDR2: SGHDN, FVKESK. CDR3 amino acids: CASSQGLASAEDTQYF. For the CDR3, the DNA is TGTGCCAGCAGCCAAGGGCTAGCGTCAGCCGAAGATACGCAGTATTTT.

This clone was picked up one time. The chain has TRBV7-9 and TRBJ2-2, with 11 nucleotides matching TRBD2. Germline values: CDR1 SEHNR, CDR2 FQNEAQ (reference sequence). This CDR3 comprises 16 residues. V lost 2 bases, J lost 6 bases, and 5 bases stayed unmatched. CDR3 sequence reads: CASSLLEGLAAGELFF. CDR3 DNA sequence: TGTGCCAGCAGCTTATTGGAGGGACTAGCGGCCGGGGAGCTGTTTTTT.

V gene TRBV2 combines with J gene TRBJ2-2; D may be TRBD2 (5 bases). The CDR3 loop spans 16 amino acids. The germline CDR1 and CDR2 sequences are SNHLY and FYNNEI. The V and J ends lost 2 bases and 3 bases respectively, with 13 bases between them. This CDR3 is CASSESGPFYTGELFF. The CDR3 DNA follows: TGTGCCAGCAGTGAAAGCGGCCCGTTTTACACCGGGGAGCTGTTTTTT.

This rearrangement joins TRBV6-1 to TRBJ1-2; D is ambiguous. V lost 2 bases, J lost 4 bases, and 5 bases lay in between. Germline-derived CDR1 and CDR2 are MNHNS and SASEGT. This CDR3 is 12 amino acids long. Here the CDR3 reads CASSERVYGYTF. The CDR3 region has the DNA TGTGCCAGCAGTGAAAGGGTCTATGGCTACACCTTC.

The chain recombines TRBV19 with TRBJ1-5; 7 bases are a match to TRBD1. J was trimmed by 2 bases and V by 2 bases; bases with no gene match: 9. CDR1 LNHDA and CDR2 SQIVND come from the germline V gene (reference sequence). The CDR3 runs 17 residues. CDR3: CASSIPQGGVGNQPQHF. The CDR3, as DNA: TGTGCCAGTAGTATACCGCAAGGGGGCGTTGGCAATCAGCCCCAGCATTTT.

The chain uses TRBV27 and TRBJ2-2, with TRBD2 matching 9 bases. Germline V CDR1 and CDR2: MNHEY, SMNVEV (reference sequence). This CDR3 region has 17 residues. Trimming took 7 bases from V and 5 from J; bases not matched to a gene: 14. CDR3 sequence (DNA): TGTGCCAGCAACGTTCCAATAGCGGGAGCCAAGACCGGGGAGCTGTTTTTT. It codes for CASNVPIAGAKTGELFF.

The chain joins TRBV9 to TRBJ2-1; 9 nucleotides align to TRBD2. Germline V gene data show CDR1 as SGDLS and CDR2 as YYNGEE. Losses at the gene ends were 3 bases for V and 9 bases for J; bases not matched to a gene: 10. The CDR3 has 15 residues. The CDR3 DNA reads as TGTGCCAGCAGCGGAGCGGCGGGAGGGCCAACTGAGCAGTTCTTC. Residues: CASSGAAGGPTEQFF.

The rearrangement links TRBV27 to TRBJ2-7; 10 bases map to TRBD1. CDR1 is MNHEY, CDR2 SMNVEV, per germline (reference sequence). CDR3 size: 15 residues. V lost 8 bases and J lost 4; bases outside the gene matches: 11. The CDR3 loop is CASRRGDRGRYEQYF. DNA for the CDR3: TGTGCCAGCCGAAGAGGGGACAGGGGAAGGTACGAGCAGTACTTC.

The chain couples TRBV4-3 to TRBJ2-7; D is perhaps TRBD1 (9 bases). V gave up 3 bases and J gave up 5 bases, with 17 bases separating them. Germline V CDR1 and CDR2: LGHNA, YSLEER. This CDR3 region has 15 residues. In nucleotides, the CDR3 is TGCGCCAGCAGCCAGCGGGGGGACAGGGCCCACGAGCAGTACTTC. It yields the protein CASSQRGDRAHEQYF.

The chain carries TRBV4-3 and TRBJ2-7; 11 bases align to TRBD2. The CDR3 sequence is 14 residues long. In germline, CDR1 is LGHNA, CDR2 YSLEER. V trimming: 4 bases; J trimming: 4 bases; junction bases outside the gene matches: 3. The CDR3 here is CASSPRLAGYEQYF. The CDR3 nucleotides are TGCGCCAGCAGCCCCAGACTAGCGGGGTACGAGCAGTACTTC.

This chain connects TRBV4-3 to TRBJ1-5; D uncertain. The CDR3 covers 13 residues. Germline lookup yields CDR1 LGHNA and CDR2 YSLEER. Trimming removed 0 bases from V and 6 bases from J, with 6 bases in between. CDR3 in amino acids: CASSQDGFQPQHF. CDR3 DNA sequence: TGCGCCAGCAGCCAAGACGGTTTTCAGCCCCAGCATTTT.